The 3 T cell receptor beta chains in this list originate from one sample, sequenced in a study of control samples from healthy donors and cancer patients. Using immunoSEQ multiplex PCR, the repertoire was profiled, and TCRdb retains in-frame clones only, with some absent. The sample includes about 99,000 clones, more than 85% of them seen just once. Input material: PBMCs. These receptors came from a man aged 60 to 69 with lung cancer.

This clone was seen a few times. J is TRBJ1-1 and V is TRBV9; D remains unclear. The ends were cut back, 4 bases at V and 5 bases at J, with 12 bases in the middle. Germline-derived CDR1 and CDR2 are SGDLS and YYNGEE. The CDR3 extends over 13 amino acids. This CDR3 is CASSTHQDTEAFF. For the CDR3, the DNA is TGTGCCAGCAGCACCCATCAGGATACTGAAGCTTTCTTT.

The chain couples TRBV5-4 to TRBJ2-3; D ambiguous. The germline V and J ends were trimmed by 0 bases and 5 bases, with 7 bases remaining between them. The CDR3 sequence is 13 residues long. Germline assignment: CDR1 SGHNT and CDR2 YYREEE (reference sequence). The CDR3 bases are TGTGCCAGCAGCTTGGCCGGGCAAGATACGCAGTATTTT. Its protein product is CASSLAGQDTQYF.

CDR3 coding DNA: TGTGCCAGCAGTTTTTCCCCAAATCAGCCCCAGCATTTT. Its translation: CASSFSPNQPQHF. The chain combines TRBV27 with TRBJ1-5; the D is unclear. The V end lost 3 bases, the J end lost 4 bases, and 7 bases lay between the germline ends. Germline assignment: CDR1 MNHEY and CDR2 SMNVEV (reference sequence). The CDR3 has 13 amino acids.